The 4 T cell receptor beta chains given below trace back to one sample, sequenced in a study of OX40 agonist ivuxolimab in advanced cancers. Some clones are missing from TCRdb's copy, which holds only in-frame ones; the method was immunoSEQ multiplex PCR. The sample lists 66,000 or so clones, 85% occurring once. Specimen: CD4+ or CD8+ T cells sorted from blood, collected in a trial of the OX40 agonist ivuxolimab. The receptors here all came from an adult with an advanced solid tumor such as melanoma, head and neck, liver or kidney cancer.

This chain connects TRBV19 to TRBJ2-7; D remains unclear. Germline CDR1 and CDR2: LNHDA and SQIVND (reference sequence). V gave up 3 bases and J gave up 0 bases, with 12 bases separating them. This CDR3 has 15 residues. This CDR3 reads CASSISRQPSYEQYF. CDR3 coding DNA: TGTGCCAGTAGTATTTCACGTCAGCCCTCCTACGAGCAGTACTTC.

This chain connects TRBV27 to TRBJ2-1; the match to TRBD2 covers 8 bases. The CDR3 length is 16 residues. V lost 3 bases, J lost 2 bases, and 6 bases stayed unmatched. Germline CDR1 is MNHEY and CDR2 is SMNVEV (reference sequence). Here the CDR3 reads CASSFGREGAYNEQFF. The CDR3 bases are TGTGCCAGCAGTTTTGGTCGGGAGGGCGCCTACAATGAGCAGTTCTTC.

The chain uses TRBV30 and TRBJ2-4; D gene ambiguous. CDR1 is GTSNPN, CDR2 SVGIG, per germline (reference sequence). There are 15 residues in the CDR3. Trimming took 1 base from V and 0 from J, leaving 10 bases between them. This CDR3 is CAWSDRSLAKNIQYF. CDR3 bases: TGTGCCTGGAGTGACCGGTCCCTAGCCAAAAACATTCAGTACTTC.

The gene calls are TRBV7-2 and TRBJ2-1, with 9 bases matching TRBD2. CDR3 length: 15 residues. CDR1 and CDR2 (germline): SGHTA, FQGNSA. With V trimmed by 5 bases and J by 7 bases, 9 bases remained unmatched. The CDR3 reads CASSEVRGGRNEQFF. CDR3 sequence (DNA): TGTGCCAGCAGCGAAGTGCGGGGGGGCCGTAATGAGCAGTTCTTC.